Each of the 27 T cell receptor beta chains below was sequenced from the same sample in a study of blood T cell repertoires in COVID-19. Profiling relied on immunoSEQ multiplex PCR, and the TCRdb table lists in-frame clones only, not all of them. The sample holds around 250,000 clones, approximately 90% seen once. Sequencing used peripheral blood. These receptors originate from a young man with active or convalescent COVID-19.

This chain links TRBV7-2 with TRBJ2-1, with D maybe TRBD2 (5 bases). The CDR3 covers 16 residues. Germline values: CDR1 SGHTA, CDR2 FQGNSA. V lost 5 bases, J lost 5 bases, and 19 bases lay in between. The CDR3 loop reads CASSPRAQTGNNEQFF. The CDR3 coding sequence is TGTGCCAGCAGCCCGCGGGCCCAGACTGGAAACAATGAGCAGTTCTTC.

The V call is TRBV5-5, the J call TRBJ1-5; possibly TRBD1 for D (5 bases). This CDR3 spans 16 amino acids. Trimming stripped 0 bases from V and 2 bases from J, with 12 bases between. Germline lookup yields CDR1 SGHKS and CDR2 YYEKEE (reference sequence). The CDR3 region is CASSLVMGGRNQPQHF. The CDR3 coding sequence is TGTGCCAGCAGCTTGGTAATGGGGGGACGCAATCAGCCCCAGCATTTT.

This clone came up a few times. This rearrangement joins TRBV25-1 to TRBJ2-1; 8 bases line up with TRBD2. The V segment lost 6 bases and the J segment 1 base; nucleotides outside the gene matches: 8. The CDR3 is 16 amino acids. Germline-derived CDR1 and CDR2 are MGHDK and SYGVNS. CDR3 in amino acids: CASSPVAGRSYNEQFF. The CDR3, as DNA: TGTGCCAGCAGCCCTGTAGCGGGACGGTCCTACAATGAGCAGTTCTTC.

The chain has TRBV11-2 and TRBJ2-1; TRBD2 matches at 10 bases. V shed 5 bases and J 3 bases; nucleotides not matched to a gene: 7. This CDR3 region has 16 residues. Germline lookup yields CDR1 SGHAT and CDR2 FQNNGV. The CDR3 protein is CASSPRLAGVYNEQFF. CDR3 DNA sequence: TGTGCCAGCAGCCCCAGACTAGCGGGCGTCTACAATGAGCAGTTCTTC.

This clone was recorded a few times. The V and J genes are TRBV5-4 and TRBJ1-2, with D unresolved. The CDR3 runs to 13 residues. Trimming shortened V by 3 bases and J by 7 bases, and 13 bases separated the two germline ends. The germline V gene encodes CDR1 SGHNT and CDR2 YYREEE (reference sequence). This chain's CDR3 is CASSSFNSVGYTF. The CDR3 DNA is TGTGCCAGCAGCTCGTTTAATTCGGTTGGCTACACCTTC. Looking up the rest from reference TRBV5-4 and TRBJ1-2 gives the full variable domain: ETGVTQSPTHLIKTRGQQVTLRCSSQSGHNTVSWYQQALGQGPQFIFQYYREEENGRGNFPPRFSGLQFPNYSSELNVNALELDDSALYLCASSSFNSVGYTFGSGTRLTVV.

The sample holds one count of this clone. The chain carries TRBV4-3 and TRBJ2-4; a possible D gene is TRBD2 (7 bases). The CDR3 contains 16 residues. Trimming shortened V by 5 bases and J by 1 base, and 15 bases separated the two germline ends. Germline assignment: CDR1 LGHNA and CDR2 YSLEER. CDR3 nucleotide sequence: TGCGCCAGCAGCAAATGGGGGGGGGCCGCCAAAAACATTCAGTACTTC. This encodes CASSKWGGAAKNIQYF.

The chain has TRBV10-3 and TRBJ1-3; 8 nucleotides agree with TRBD1. After removal of 6 bases from V and 2 bases from J, the junction contained 3 bases not matched to a gene. CDR1 is ENHRY, CDR2 SYGVKD, per germline. This CDR3 is built from 14 residues. CDR3 sequence: CAIRADRAGNTIYF. Here the CDR3 DNA reads TGTGCCATCAGGGCGGACAGGGCTGGAAACACCATATATTTT.

This clone was detected once. The rearrangement joins TRBV9 to TRBJ2-2; maybe TRBD2 (7 bases). The ends were cut back, 1 base at V and 7 bases at J, with 14 bases in the middle. The CDR3 length is 15 residues. The germline CDR1 and CDR2 sequences are SGDLS and YYNGEE. The CDR3 DNA reads as TGTGCCAGCAGCGTATATCGGGGGGCCGGCGGGGAGCTGTTTTTT. Translation gives CASSVYRGAGGELFF.

This clone was observed a single time. The chain recombines TRBV5-5 with TRBJ2-2, with TRBD1 matching 9 bases. This CDR3 comprises 15 residues. V gave up 4 bases and J gave up 6 bases; unmatched junction bases: 7. Germline loops: CDR1 SGHKS, CDR2 YYEKEE (reference sequence). CDR3 sequence: CASSGPGQGAGELFF. CDR3 nucleotides: TGTGCCAGCAGCGGGCCGGGACAGGGAGCCGGGGAGCTGTTTTTT.

The chain has TRBV6-6 and TRBJ1-1, with TRBD1 as a possible D gene (5 bases). The CDR3 sequence is 11 residues long. V was shortened by 2 bases and J by 11 bases, with 9 bases between the two germline ends. Germline CDR1 and CDR2: MNHNY and SVGAGI (reference sequence). The CDR3 sequence: CASSYDSRAFF. The CDR3 region has the DNA TGTGCCAGCAGTTACGACAGTCGTGCTTTCTTT.

The chain joins TRBV5-6 to TRBJ2-3, with 8 bases aligning to TRBD1. The CDR3 consists of 12 residues. The ends lost 3 bases at V and 10 bases at J; junction bases unmatched: 4. Germline V gives CDR1 SGHDT, CDR2 YYEEEE. CDR3: CASSYGQGPQYF. The CDR3 bases are TGTGCCAGCAGCTACGGACAGGGTCCGCAGTATTTT. Based on the CDR3 plus reference TRBV5-6 and TRBJ2-3, the full variable domain is DAGVTQSPTHLIKTRGQQVTLRCSPKSGHDTVSWYQQALGQGPQFIFQYYEEEERQRGNFPDRFSGHQFPNYSSELNVNALLLGDSALYLCASSYGQGPQYFGPGTRLTVL.

The CDR3 region is CATSTLGRDGGNQPQHF. CDR3 bases: TGTGCCACCAGCACTCTTGGGAGGGACGGGGGCAATCAGCCCCAGCATTTT. The chain is built from TRBV15 and TRBJ1-5; the D gene is possibly TRBD1 (5 bases). Germline V gives CDR1 LNHNV, CDR2 YYDKDF (reference sequence). V lost 4 bases and J 2 bases, leaving 18 bases between the germline ends. This CDR3 comprises 17 residues.

CDR3 in amino acids: CASSHSRHFNEKLFF. CDR3 in DNA: TGTGCCAGCAGCCACTCTCGCCACTTTAATGAAAAACTGTTTTTT. V usage is TRBV5-6 and J usage is TRBJ1-4; D gene unclear. From germline, CDR1 is SGHDT and CDR2 YYEEEE. The CDR3 spans 15 residues. Trimming left V 4 bases short and J 4 bases short, with 14 bases between. Based on the CDR3 plus reference TRBV5-6 and TRBJ1-4, the full variable domain is DAGVTQSPTHLIKTRGQQVTLRCSPKSGHDTVSWYQQALGQGPQFIFQYYEEEERQRGNFPDRFSGHQFPNYSSELNVNALLLGDSALYLCASSHSRHFNEKLFFGSGTQLSVL.

This rearrangement joins TRBV29-1 to TRBJ1-2; D gene unclear. The V gene lost 2 bases and the J gene lost 4 bases, with 5 bases spanning the gap. Looked up from germline, CDR1 is SQVTM and CDR2 is ANQGSEA. The CDR3 consists of 11 residues. CDR3 loop: CSVERSYGYTF. The CDR3 DNA reads as TGCAGCGTTGAACGTAGCTATGGCTACACCTTC. Variable domain in full (rest from reference TRBV29-1 and TRBJ1-2): SAVISQKPSRDICQRGTSLTIQCQVDSQVTMMFWYRQQPGQSLTLIATANQGSEATYESGFVIDKFPISRPNLTFSTLTVSNMSPEDSSIYLCSVERSYGYTFGSGTRLTVV.

This clone occurred many times. This sequence joins TRBV25-1 and TRBJ2-2; TRBD1 agrees at 9 bases. The germline V gene encodes CDR1 MGHDK and CDR2 SYGVNS. The CDR3 sequence is 15 residues long. Trimming removed 5 bases from V and 3 bases from J; junction bases left unmatched: 4. In DNA, the CDR3 is TGTGCCAGCAGTCCGGGACAGGGAGACACCGGGGAGCTGTTTTTT. This sequence encodes CASSPGQGDTGELFF.

The chain links TRBV30 to TRBJ1-2; tentative D call: TRBD1 (5 bases). V was clipped by 2 bases and J by 5 bases, with 12 bases between them. The CDR3 consists of 13 residues. Germline lookup yields CDR1 GTSNPN and CDR2 SVGIG (reference sequence). Written as DNA, the CDR3 is TGTGCCTGGAGTCCCACAGGCAGTTATGGCTACACCTTC. Translating gives CAWSPTGSYGYTF. Using reference TRBV30 and TRBJ1-2 for the parts outside the CDR3, the full variable domain is SQTIHQWPATLVQPVGSPLSLECTVEGTSNPNLYWYRQAAGRGLQLLFYSVGIGQISSEVPQNLSASRPQDRQFILSSKKLLLSDSGFYLCAWSPTGSYGYTFGSGTRLTVV.

The chain is built from TRBV30 and TRBJ1-5; a possible D gene is TRBD1 (5 bases). Trimming pared 1 base from V and 7 bases from J, leaving 23 bases between. The CDR3 is made up of 17 amino acids. Germline V gene sequence: CDR1 GTSNPN, CDR2 SVGIG (reference sequence). CDR3 loop: CAWSAFRQGSSGQPQHF. CDR3 nucleotide sequence: TGTGCCTGGAGTGCATTTCGGCAGGGCAGCTCAGGCCAGCCCCAGCATTTT.

The chain employs TRBV6-5 and TRBJ2-7; no reliable D call. The CDR3 has 15 residues. V dropped 0 bases and J dropped 2 bases, with 11 bases sitting between them. Germline V gene sequence: CDR1 MNHEY, CDR2 SVGAGI. CDR3 bases: TGTGCCAGCAGTTACTCCAGCAGGTCGGCCTACGAGCAGTACTTC. This codes for CASSYSSRSAYEQYF.

The J gene is TRBJ2-7, the V gene TRBV6-5; 7 bases line up with TRBD1. Germline V gene lookup returns CDR1 MNHEY and CDR2 SVGAGI. The CDR3 contains 12 residues. V lost 5 bases, J lost 6 bases, and 4 bases stayed unmatched. The CDR3 region is CASSRDRAEQYF. As DNA, the CDR3 is TGTGCCAGCAGTAGAGACAGGGCCGAGCAGTACTTC.

J is TRBJ2-5 and V is TRBV30, with D maybe TRBD2 (7 bases). Germline CDR1 and CDR2: GTSNPN and SVGIG (reference sequence). Trimming took 3 bases from V and 0 from J, leaving 14 bases between them. The CDR3 has 15 amino acids. The DNA of the CDR3 is TGTGCCTGGAGAAGGGGCGGGGGCTACCAAGAGACCCAGTACTTC. This encodes CAWRRGGGYQETQYF.

The chain links TRBV19 to TRBJ1-6; TRBD1 aligns across 10 bases. Germline loops: CDR1 LNHDA, CDR2 SQIVND (reference sequence). J lost 10 bases, V lost 3 bases, and 3 bases had no gene match. This CDR3 has 14 amino acids. CDR3 bases: TGTGCCAGTAGTATTGGGACAGGGGAATCACCCCTCCACTTT. Amino acid sequence: CASSIGTGESPLHF.

The CDR3 DNA follows: TGCGCCAGCAGCTTGGACCGAGCGGACGCCACATCGAACACTGAAGCTTTCTTT. This codes for CASSLDRADATSNTEAFF. The chain employs TRBV5-1 and TRBJ1-1; unclear D gene. The CDR3 consists of 18 residues. V gave up 0 bases and J gave up 1 base, with 19 bases separating them. Germline values: CDR1 SGHRS, CDR2 YFSETQ.

The gene calls are TRBV5-1 and TRBJ1-4; D remains unclear. Per the germline V gene, CDR1 is SGHRS and CDR2 is YFSETQ. The V gene lost 3 bases and the J gene lost 10 bases, with 16 bases spanning the gap. The CDR3 length is 14 residues. In DNA form, the CDR3 reads TGCGCCAGCAGCTCGCGGGATCCGAGTGGAAAACTGTTTTTT. This translates into CASSSRDPSGKLFF.

V usage is TRBV5-1 and J usage is TRBJ1-1; the D is unclear. CDR3 length equals 13 residues. Germline V gene lookup returns CDR1 SGHRS and CDR2 YFSETQ. The V end lost 3 bases, the J end lost 7 bases, and 13 bases lay between the germline ends. Here the CDR3 reads CASSSAGSVEAFF. The DNA of the CDR3 is TGCGCCAGCAGCTCAGCGGGGTCTGTTGAAGCTTTCTTT.

This clone turned up a few times. This chain links TRBV19 with TRBJ1-5; 8 bases map to TRBD1. Trimming at V came to 5 bases and at J to 6 bases, leaving 9 bases not matched to a gene. The germline V gene encodes CDR1 LNHDA and CDR2 SQIVND (reference sequence). CDR3 length: 15 residues. The CDR3 bases are TGTGCCAGTAGTCAGCGACAGGGGCCGGGTCAGCCCCAGCATTTT. As protein: CASSQRQGPGQPQHF.

This clone is a singleton in its sample. The V and J genes are TRBV5-8 and TRBJ1-6, with D uncertain. V was trimmed by 4 bases and J by 8 bases, leaving 10 bases between them. This CDR3 has 13 residues. Germline V CDR1 and CDR2: SGHTS, YDEGEE. The CDR3 region has the DNA TGTGCCAGCAGCCGGACTGATTATTCACCCCTCCACTTT. Its protein is CASSRTDYSPLHF.

The J gene is TRBJ2-5, the V gene TRBV11-3; no clear D. The V end was cut by 1 base, the J end by 1 base, with 10 bases between. The CDR3 contains 15 residues. Germline lookup yields CDR1 SGHNT and CDR2 YENEEA. The CDR3 sequence: CASSLGSASQETQYF. In nucleotides, the CDR3 is TGTGCCAGCAGCTTAGGTTCTGCGTCCCAAGAGACCCAGTACTTC.